The rows below give T cell receptor beta chains drawn from one sample of a study of blood T cell repertoires in COVID-19. Profiling relied on immunoSEQ multiplex PCR, and the TCRdb table lists in-frame clones only, not all of them. Of roughly 250,000 clones listed, around four fifths are singletons. The sequenced material came from peripheral blood. These receptors were taken from a woman aged 60-75 years with active or convalescent COVID-19. The conserved cysteine and the conserved F or W are not part of the CDR3 here.

J,V,CDR3
TRBJ1-1,TRBV6-5,ASSYLRAEGTEAF
TRBJ2-7,TRBV29-1,SFRTGSYEQY
TRBJ1-5,TRBV19,ASRQGLYSNQPQH
TRBJ1-1,TRBV30,AWSPGQINTEAF
TRBJ2-6,TRBV24-1,ATSDPSGANVLT
TRBJ2-7,TRBV6-5,ASSYRGYEQY
TRBJ2-2,TRBV10-3,AIRKRGIPGLAGELF
TRBJ1-6,TRBV6-2/TRBV6-3,ASSSPGDYSPLH
TRBJ1-5,TRBV28,ASRPGHPNSNQPQH
TRBJ2-2,TRBV6-1,ASSGGQNTGELF
TRBJ2-3,TRBV5-4,ASSLRTRGDTQY
TRBJ1-6,TRBV9,ASSRSTGGDSPLH